This T cell receptor beta chain was captured in a study of T cell repertoires in cytomegalovirus infection. Study summary: Public TCR beta signatures indicated both CMV infection and matching HLA type.

In TCRdb, the reads were re-called with MiXCR into one record per CDR3 protein. The sample holds some 400,000 distinct CDR3 sequences, approximately 33% seen once. Germline V gene sequence: CDR1 SGHVS, CDR2 FQNEAQ. Trimming left V 1 base short and J 7 bases short, with 7 bases between. The CDR3 runs to 12 residues. Study-wide findings and caveats: HLA-C-restricted CMV-specific TCR beta clonotypes were dominant in the ex vivo response.

In this sample, this clonotype turned up many times. Its antigen remains unidentified. The source of this sequence is a human donor in good health (CMV status not recorded). Some clones in this sample may be carry-over from other donors' samples. The sequencing sample was made of PBMCs. The rearrangement uses TRBV7-8 and TRBJ1-2; D gene unclear. The CDR3 DNA sequence: TGTGCCAGCAGCTTAGACGAGGCTGGCTACACCTTC. Translating it yields CASSLDEAGYTF.